The 8 T cell receptor beta chains presented below share a single source sample, sequenced in a study of blood T cell repertoires in COVID-19. TCRdb's table, derived via immunoSEQ multiplex PCR, lists solely in-frame clones and lacks some. The repertoire holds about 390,000 clones, with about 86% as singletons. The sequenced material came from PBMCs or T cells enriched from blood (not recorded which). The receptor set was obtained from a woman between 45 and 65 years old who had recovered from COVID-19.

This clone was seen just once. The same CDR3 arises from other DNA sequences in this sample as well. The CDR3: CASSTGQGNQPQHF. Written as DNA, the CDR3 is TGTGCCAGCAGTACGGGTCAGGGGAATCAGCCCCAGCATTTT. This chain joins TRBV2 and TRBJ1-5; TRBD1 might be the D (6 bases). CDR1 and CDR2 (germline): SNHLY, FYNNEI. This CDR3 region has 14 residues. The V end lost 5 bases, the J end lost 4 bases, and 12 bases lay between the germline ends. The full variable domain, completed using reference TRBV2 and TRBJ1-5, is EPEVTQTPSHQVTQMGQEVILRCVPISNHLYFYWYRQILGQKVEFLVSFYNNEISEKSEIFDDQFSVERPDGSNFTLKIRSTKLEDSAMYFCASSTGQGNQPQHFGDGTRLSIL.

The chain links TRBV14 to TRBJ2-1; 9 positions match TRBD1. The germline gives CDR1 SGHDN, CDR2 FVKESK. Germline trimming cut 5 bases from V and 2 bases from J; bases unmatched to any gene: 13. The CDR3 length is 18 residues. CDR3 in DNA: TGTGCCAGCAGCTCAACCACAGGGGGCGGGGGCACCTACAATGAGCAGTTCTTC. Translated, it gives CASSSTTGGGGTYNEQFF.

This chain joins TRBV11-1 and TRBJ2-1, with D possibly TRBD2 on 5 matching bases. The V gene's germline CDR1 is SGHAT and CDR2 FQDESV (reference sequence). Trimming stripped 1 base from V and 10 bases from J, with 8 bases between. The CDR3 covers 12 residues. The CDR3 coding sequence is TGTGCCAGCAGCTTAGGAGGGCAGGAGCAGTTCTTC. Translating it yields CASSLGGQEQFF.

The genes are TRBV28 and TRBJ2-3, with D maybe TRBD1 (5 bases). Germline V gene sequence: CDR1 MDHEN, CDR2 SYDVKM. The germline V and J ends were trimmed by 6 bases and 0 bases, with 7 bases remaining between them. The CDR3 length is 13 residues. CDR3 loop: CASRDTSTDTQYF. In nucleotides, the CDR3 is TGTGCCAGCAGGGACACCAGCACAGATACGCAGTATTTT. Full variable domain (rest looked up from reference TRBV28 and TRBJ2-3): DVKVTQSSRYLVKRTGEKVFLECVQDMDHENMFWYRQDPGLGLRLIYFSYDVKMKEKGDIPEGYSVSREKKERFSLILESASTNQTSMYLCASRDTSTDTQYFGPGTRLTVL.

The rearrangement uses TRBV7-9 and TRBJ1-4; maybe TRBD1 (6 bases). The germline gives CDR1 SEHNR, CDR2 FQNEAQ (reference sequence). CDR3 length: 14 residues. Trimming removed 1 base from V and 10 bases from J, with 13 bases in between. The CDR3 protein is CASSLGTGSGKLFF. In DNA, the CDR3 is TGTGCCAGCAGCTTAGGCACAGGGAGCGGAAAACTGTTTTTT.

The chain uses TRBV5-4 and TRBJ1-2; TRBD1 is a possible D gene (5 bases). Trimming took off 3 bases at V and 2 bases at J, with 14 bases between the two ends. The CDR3 runs to 15 residues. Germline assignment: CDR1 SGHNT and CDR2 YYREEE (reference sequence). CDR3: CASSYTPRQNYGYTF. The CDR3 DNA reads TGTGCCAGCAGCTACACCCCGCGACAGAACTATGGCTACACCTTC.

The V gene is TRBV28, the J gene TRBJ1-5, with D possibly being TRBD1 (6 bases). Trimming cost V 6 bases and J 6 bases, with 12 bases left between them. Germline values: CDR1 MDHEN, CDR2 SYDVKM. This CDR3 comprises 13 residues. CDR3 protein: CASSQTGPQPQHF. The CDR3 bases are TGTGCCAGCAGCCAAACAGGGCCTCAGCCCCAGCATTTT.

CDR3 residues: CASSQGWGDTGELFF. The CDR3 DNA follows: TGCGCCAGCAGCCAGGGGTGGGGCGACACCGGGGAGCTGTTTTTT. This chain connects TRBV4-1 to TRBJ2-2, with D maybe TRBD1 (5 bases). Trimming shortened V by 3 bases and J by 3 bases, and 11 bases separated the two germline ends. Germline V gene lookup returns CDR1 MGHRA and CDR2 YSYEKL. The CDR3 contains 15 residues.